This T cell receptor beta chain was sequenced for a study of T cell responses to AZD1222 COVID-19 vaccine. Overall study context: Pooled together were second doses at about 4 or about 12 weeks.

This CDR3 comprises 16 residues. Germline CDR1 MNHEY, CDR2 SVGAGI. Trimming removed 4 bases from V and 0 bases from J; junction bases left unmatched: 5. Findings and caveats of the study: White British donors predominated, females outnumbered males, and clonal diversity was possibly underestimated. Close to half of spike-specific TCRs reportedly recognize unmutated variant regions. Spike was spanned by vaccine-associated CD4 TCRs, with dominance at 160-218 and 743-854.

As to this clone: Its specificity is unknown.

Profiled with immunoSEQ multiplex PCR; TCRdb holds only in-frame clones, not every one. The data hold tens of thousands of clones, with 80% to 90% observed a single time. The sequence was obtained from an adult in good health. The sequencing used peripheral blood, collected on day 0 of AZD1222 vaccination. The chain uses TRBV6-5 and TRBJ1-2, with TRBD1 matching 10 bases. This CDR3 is CASSSDRGGTNYGYTF. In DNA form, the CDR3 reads TGTGCCAGCAGTTCGGACAGGGGGGGGACTAACTATGGCTACACCTTC.